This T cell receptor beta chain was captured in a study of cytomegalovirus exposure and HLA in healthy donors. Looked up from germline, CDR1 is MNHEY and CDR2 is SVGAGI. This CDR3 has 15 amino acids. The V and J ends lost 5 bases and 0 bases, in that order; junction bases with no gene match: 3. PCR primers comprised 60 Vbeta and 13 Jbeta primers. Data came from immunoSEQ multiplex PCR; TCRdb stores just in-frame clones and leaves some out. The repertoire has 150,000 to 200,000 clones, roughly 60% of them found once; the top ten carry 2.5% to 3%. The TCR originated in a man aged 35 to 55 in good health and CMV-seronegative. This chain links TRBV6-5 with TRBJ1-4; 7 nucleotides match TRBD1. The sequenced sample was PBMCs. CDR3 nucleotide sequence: TGTGCCAGCAGTAGAACAGGGGCAACTAATGAAAAACTGTTTTTT. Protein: CASSRTGATNEKLFF.